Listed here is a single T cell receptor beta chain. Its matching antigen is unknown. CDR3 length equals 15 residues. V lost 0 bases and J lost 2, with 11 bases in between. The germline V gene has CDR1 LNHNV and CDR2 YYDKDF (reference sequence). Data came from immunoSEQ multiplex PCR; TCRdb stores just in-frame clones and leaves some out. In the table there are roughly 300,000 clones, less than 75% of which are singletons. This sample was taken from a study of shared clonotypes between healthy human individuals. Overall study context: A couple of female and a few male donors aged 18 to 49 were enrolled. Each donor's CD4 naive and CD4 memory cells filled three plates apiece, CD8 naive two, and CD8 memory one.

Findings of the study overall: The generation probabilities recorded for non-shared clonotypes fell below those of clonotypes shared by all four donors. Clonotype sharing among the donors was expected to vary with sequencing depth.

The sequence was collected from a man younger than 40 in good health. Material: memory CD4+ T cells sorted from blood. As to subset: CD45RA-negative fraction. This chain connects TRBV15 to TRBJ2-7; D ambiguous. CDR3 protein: CATSRDDGRTYEQYF. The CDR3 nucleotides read TGTGCCACCAGCAGAGATGATGGTAGAACCTACGAGCAGTACTTC.